Listed below are T cell receptor beta chains from one sample, sequenced in a study of shared clonotypes between healthy human individuals. The assay was immunoSEQ multiplex PCR, and TCRdb's table has in-frame clones only and misses some. This table holds some 2,000,000 clones, 85% to 95% found once. The sequenced material came from naive CD8+ T cells sorted from blood. Source of these receptors: a man aged 18-30 years in good health. Both conserved end residues are part of each CDR3.

CDR3aa | j_gene | v_gene
CASEAKNIQYF | TRBJ2-4 | TRBV6-1
CASSLRGALSQPQHF | TRBJ1-5 | TRBV27
CASSQDGGSEAFF | TRBJ1-1 | TRBV4-1
CASSSGLAGVLLTNSYNEQFF | TRBJ2-1 | TRBV27
CASGLVRTDGTEAFF | TRBJ1-1 | TRBV12-5
CASSQIWDRAYEQYF | TRBJ2-7 | TRBV4-3
CASSQVTGAGYGYTF | TRBJ1-2 | TRBV4-3
CASELAGGSYNEQFF | TRBJ2-1 | TRBV10-2
CAWSIGLLNTEAFF | TRBJ1-1 | TRBV30
CASRYWGGGEDTIYF | TRBJ1-3 | TRBV25-1
CASSFWGELNIQYF | TRBJ2-4 | TRBV6-1
CANSLFGGASSTDTQYF | TRBJ2-3 | TRBV5-1
CASSLPAGQGVAYEQYF | TRBJ2-7 | TRBV5-5
CASASREGGYEQYF | TRBJ2-7 | TRBV9
CASSAGLAGFGFF | TRBJ2-1 | TRBV5-1
CASSSDPGPPYEQYF | TRBJ2-7 | TRBV7-2
CASSLEEPGGGSCYEQYF | TRBJ2-7 | TRBV11-3
CASSQDKVTNEKLFF | TRBJ1-4 | TRBV4-1
CASFGTGGHETQYF | TRBJ2-5 | TRBV28
CASSDRTGSDEQYF | TRBJ2-7 | TRBV2
CASSPDKFTEAFF | TRBJ1-1 | TRBV27
CASSEDPGPRLGYTF | TRBJ1-2 | TRBV6-1
CASSSRTEPVNTEAFF | TRBJ1-1 | TRBV11-2
CASSLPRSRSGNTIYF | TRBJ1-3 | TRBV11-2
CASSQVDSDKKTQYF | TRBJ2-5 | TRBV4-1
CASSLGQGSYEQYF | TRBJ2-7 | TRBV4-3
CASSGSGQGSEKLFF | TRBJ1-4 | TRBV9
CASTKDRLTDGYTF | TRBJ1-2 | TRBV19
CASSPTGSSYEQYF | TRBJ2-7 | TRBV18
CASSTADGTYEQYF | TRBJ2-7 | TRBV2
CTSSQDRGGADTQYF | TRBJ2-3 | TRBV1
CASSLDPGDSTDTQYF | TRBJ2-3 | TRBV5-1
CASSVGDDSSNTEAFF | TRBJ1-1 | TRBV9
CASSSRISGGTDTQYF | TRBJ2-3 | TRBV7-9
CASQGGGPEAFF | TRBJ1-1 | TRBV5-6
CAWGPGQGNQPQHF | TRBJ1-5 | TRBV30
CASSLDWGQGLADDYEQYF | TRBJ2-7 | TRBV7-9
CASSPGTAPGEPQHF | TRBJ1-5 | TRBV7-9